One sample yielded the 10 T cell receptor beta chains listed below, sequenced in a study of T-cell reconstitution after alpha-beta-depleted transplantation in children. Preparation of the TCRbeta library used unique molecular identifiers. TCRdb independently ran MiXCR on the PCR reads; one entry per CDR3 protein. The sample records more than 450,000 distinct CDR3 sequences, around 18% being singletons. Specimen: PBMCs from the stem cell graft donor, collected from the stem cell graft. These receptors all come from a human donor who donated a stem cell graft to a child with acute lymphoblastic leukemia.

This clonotype occurred a few times. The chain combines TRBV5-1 with TRBJ2-3; D unresolved. The CDR3 consists of 15 residues. Germline assignment: CDR1 SGHRS and CDR2 YFSETQ. V lost 0 bases, J lost 4 bases, and 12 bases lay in between. The chain's CDR3 is CASSLAGSIADTQYF. CDR3 nucleotide sequence: TGCGCCAGCAGCTTGGCCGGGTCGATTGCAGATACGCAGTATTTT.

This clonotype was seen repeatedly, ten times or more. The chain uses TRBV3-1 and TRBJ1-1, with D perhaps TRBD1 (6 bases). Germline V CDR1 and CDR2: LGHDT, YNNKEL (reference sequence). V gave up 0 bases and J gave up 5 bases, with 7 bases separating them. CDR3 length: 13 amino acids. The CDR3 here is CASSQDRGTEAFF. As DNA, the CDR3 is TGTGCCAGCAGCCAAGATAGGGGGACTGAAGCTTTCTTT. The full variable domain, in which reference TRBV3-1 and TRBJ1-1 provide the parts outside the CDR3, is DTAVSQTPKYLVTQMGNDKSIKCEQNLGHDTMYWYKQDSKKFLKIMFSYNNKELIINETVPNRFSPKSPDKAHLNLHINSLELGDSAVYFCASSQDRGTEAFFGQGTRLTVV.

The rearrangement links TRBV27 to TRBJ2-6; D is ambiguous. Germline CDR1 and CDR2: MNHEY and SMNVEV (reference sequence). The CDR3 consists of 15 residues. Trimming removed 5 bases at V and 0 bases at J, with 8 bases between. The CDR3 protein is CASSPRSSGANVLTF. In DNA, the CDR3 is TGTGCCAGCAGTCCCCGTTCCTCTGGGGCCAACGTCCTGACTTTC. Using reference TRBV27 and TRBJ2-6 for the parts outside the CDR3, the full variable domain is EAQVTQNPRYLITVTGKKLTVTCSQNMNHEYMSWYRQDPGLGLRQIYYSMNVEVTDKGDVPEGYKVSRKEKRNFPLILESPSPNQTSLYFCASSPRSSGANVLTFGAGSRLTVL.

This clonotype has only a few counts. V is TRBV6-5 and J is TRBJ1-1, with D maybe TRBD1 (5 bases). The CDR3 totals 12 residues. From germline, CDR1 is MNHEY and CDR2 SVGAGI. V shed 6 bases and J shed 4 bases, with 9 bases lying between them. Written as DNA, the CDR3 is TGTGCCAGCAGACAGGTGGGCACTGAAGCTTTCTTT. This sequence encodes CASRQVGTEAFF.

This clonotype was recorded a few times. V and J are TRBV7-9 and TRBJ2-3, with D possibly matching TRBD2 (6 bases). This CDR3 spans 15 amino acids. Trimming shortened V by 4 bases and J by 2 bases, and 13 bases separated the two germline ends. Germline-derived CDR1 and CDR2 are SEHNR and FQNEAQ (reference sequence). Here the CDR3 DNA reads TGTGCCAGCAGCTCCGTCGAGCGGGTCACAGATACGCAGTATTTT. Encoded protein: CASSSVERVTDTQYF.

V is TRBV12-3 or TRBV12-4 and J is TRBJ1-6, with a weak D call TRBD1 (5 bases). Deletions cut 1 base from V and 4 bases from J, with 11 bases between. The CDR3 extends over 16 amino acids. The CDR3 loop is CASSLGGTSYNSPLHF. In DNA form, the CDR3 reads TGTGCCAGCAGTTTAGGGGGGACGTCTTATAATTCACCCCTCCACTTT.

This rearrangement joins TRBV20-1 to TRBJ2-1, with D possibly TRBD2 on 7 matching bases. V was shortened by 1 base and J by 8 bases, with 21 bases between the two germline ends. Germline-derived CDR1 and CDR2 are DFQATT and SNEGSKA (reference sequence). The CDR3 extends over 16 amino acids. The CDR3 reads CSARVERGEGLYEQFF. DNA of the CDR3: TGCAGTGCTAGAGTTGAAAGGGGGGAGGGCCTGTATGAGCAGTTCTTC.

This clonotype showed up just a few times. This chain connects TRBV5-6 to TRBJ2-7; 7 nucleotides match TRBD1. After removal of 2 bases from V and 3 bases from J, the junction contained 2 bases not matched to a gene. Per germline, CDR1 SGHDT and CDR2 YYEEEE. The CDR3 has 13 amino acids. CDR3 residues: CASSFTGVYEQYF. The CDR3 nucleotides read TGTGCCAGCAGCTTTACAGGGGTCTACGAGCAGTACTTC.

This clonotype occurred a few times. The V call is TRBV14, the J call TRBJ2-1, with unresolved D. CDR1 SGHDN and CDR2 FVKESK come from the germline V gene. The length of the CDR3 is 16 residues. The V gene lost 3 bases and the J gene lost 5 bases, with 17 bases spanning the gap. The CDR3 DNA is TGTGCCAGCAGCCAGAGAGCCTCTATAGGTGACAATGAGCAGTTCTTC. It yields the protein CASSQRASIGDNEQFF. The full variable domain, its missing parts supplied by reference TRBV14 and TRBJ2-1, is EAGVTQFPSHSVIEKGQTVTLRCDPISGHDNLYWYRRVMGKEIKFLLHFVKESKQDESGMPNNRFLAERTGGTYSTLKVQPAELEDSGVYFCASSQRASIGDNEQFFGPGTRLTVL.

The chain couples TRBV18 to TRBJ2-4; 7 nucleotides line up with TRBD2. Germline assignment: CDR1 KGHSH and CDR2 LQKENI. Unmatched junction bases numbered 13, after V lost 6 bases and J lost 5 bases. The length of the CDR3 is 16 residues. CDR3 bases: TGTGCCAGCTCCTCCTCCTGGGGCGGGAGTGAAAACATTCAGTACTTC. This gives the protein CASSSSWGGSENIQYF.